What follows are 13 T cell receptor beta chains derived from one specimen sequenced in a study of blood T cells in healthy people across ages. The second PCR ran about 6 to 12 cycles with a sample-barcoded 5' primer and J-beta primers. TCRdb independently ran MiXCR on the 5' RACE reads; one entry per CDR3 protein. Here the sample spans about 800,000 distinct CDR3 sequences, roughly 60% being singletons. Source material: blood. Source of these receptors: a man between 25 and 39 years old in good health.

The rearrangement uses TRBV25-1 and TRBJ2-7; D perhaps matches TRBD1 (6 bases). The CDR3 totals 15 residues. From germline, CDR1 is MGHDK and CDR2 SYGVNS. Deletions cut 8 bases from V and 3 bases from J, with 20 bases between. This CDR3 is CASFGLTTGGYEQYF. The DNA for the CDR3 is TGTGCCAGCTTCGGGCTGACGACAGGAGGCTACGAGCAGTACTTC.

The chain joins TRBV10-3 to TRBJ2-3; 10 bases line up with TRBD2. Germline CDR1 reads ENHRY; CDR2 reads SYGVKD. The CDR3 has 19 amino acids. Germline trimming cut 3 bases from V and 1 base from J; bases unmatched to any gene: 13. The CDR3 DNA reads TGTGCCATCAGTGATTTCGAGGCTAGCGGGGGAGTACGCACAGATACGCAGTATTTT. Residues: CAISDFEASGGVRTDTQYF.

The chain carries TRBV7-6 and TRBJ2-4; 9 bases are shared with TRBD1. After removal of 1 base from V and 4 bases from J, the junction contained 5 bases not matched to a gene. Per the germline V gene, CDR1 is SGHVS and CDR2 is FNYEAQ. The CDR3 has 16 residues. The CDR3, as DNA: TGTGCCAGCAGCTTAGGGACAGGGGCGGAAAAAAACATTCAGTACTTC. Its protein product is CASSLGTGAEKNIQYF.

This chain links TRBV5-1 with TRBJ1-2; 10 bases line up with TRBD1. The V gene's germline CDR1 is SGHRS and CDR2 YFSETQ. This CDR3 is 14 amino acids long. V trimming: 4 bases; J trimming: 4 bases; junction bases outside the gene matches: 4. This chain's CDR3 is CASSPGDRGYGYTF. CDR3 coding DNA: TGCGCCAGCAGCCCCGGGGACAGGGGCTATGGCTACACCTTC.

V is TRBV7-9 and J is TRBJ1-2, with D unclear. The CDR3 consists of 12 residues. V shed 1 base and J shed 6 bases, with 6 bases lying between them. Per germline, CDR1 SEHNR and CDR2 FQNEAQ (reference sequence). CDR3: CASSLGWDGYTF. The DNA of the CDR3 is TGTGCCAGCAGCTTAGGTTGGGATGGCTACACCTTC.

CDR3 residues: CASSLDPSRLAHETQYF. The CDR3 DNA reads TGTGCCAGCAGCTTAGATCCATCCAGACTAGCCCACGAGACCCAGTACTTC. J is TRBJ2-5 and V is TRBV11-2, with TRBD2 identical over 7 bases. Losses at the gene ends were 0 bases for V and 5 bases for J; bases not matched to a gene: 12. Per germline, CDR1 SGHAT and CDR2 FQNNGV. CDR3 length: 17 residues.

This clonotype came up a few times. The genes are TRBV7-2 and TRBJ2-6; no clear D. Germline loops: CDR1 SGHTA, CDR2 FQGNSA. Trimming pared 0 bases from V and 0 bases from J, leaving 9 bases between. The CDR3 has 17 amino acids. The CDR3 DNA sequence: TGTGCCAGCAGCTTAGCGGTGTCCAACTCTGGGGCCAACGTCCTGACTTTC. This encodes CASSLAVSNSGANVLTF.

The rearrangement uses TRBV7-2 and TRBJ2-4, with 9 bases matching TRBD1. The CDR3 runs to 14 residues. Germline CDR1 reads SGHTA; CDR2 reads FQGNSA. V was pared by 5 bases and J by 15 bases, with 14 bases of the junction left unmatched. CDR3 loop: CASSTSRGTGSGYF. Written as DNA, the CDR3 is TGTGCCAGCAGCACAAGCAGGGGGACAGGGAGTGGGTACTTC.

The V gene is TRBV16, the J gene TRBJ1-1; D uncertain. Germline CDR1 and CDR2: KGHSY and FQNENV. Trimming removed 4 bases from V and 8 bases from J, with 17 bases in between. This CDR3 is 14 amino acids long. CDR3 sequence: CASSPQTVFPEAFF. Here the CDR3 DNA reads TGTGCCAGCAGCCCTCAAACCGTCTTTCCAGAAGCTTTCTTT. Based on the CDR3 plus reference TRBV16 and TRBJ1-1, the full variable domain is GEEVAQTPKHLVRGEGQKAKLYCAPIKGHSYVFWYQQVLKNEFKFLISFQNENVFDETGMPKERFSAKCLPNSPCSLEIQATKLEDSAVYFCASSPQTVFPEAFFGQGTRLTVV.

The DNA of the CDR3 is TGTGCCAGCAGCGAACGTTCCAGCATTTACAATGAGCAGTTCTTC. This gives the protein CASSERSSIYNEQFF. J is TRBJ2-1 and V is TRBV7-9; D uncertain. The CDR3 loop spans 15 amino acids. Looked up from germline, CDR1 is SEHNR and CDR2 is FQNEAQ (reference sequence). Trimming removed 5 bases from V and 4 bases from J, with 15 bases in between. Full variable domain (rest looked up from reference TRBV7-9 and TRBJ2-1): DTGVSQNPRHKITKRGQNVTFRCDPISEHNRLYWYRQTLGQGPEFLTYFQNEAQLEKSRLLSDRFSAERPKGSFSTLEIQRTEQGDSAMYLCASSERSSIYNEQFFGPGTRLTVL.

This CDR3 reads CASSIRPTGVDEQFF. CDR3 nucleotide sequence: TGTGCCAGCTCAATACGGCCAACAGGTGTCGATGAGCAGTTCTTC. This rearrangement joins TRBV18 to TRBJ2-1, with a possible D match to TRBD1 (5 bases). V was clipped by 5 bases and J by 8 bases, with 19 bases between them. The CDR3 consists of 15 residues. Germline V gene lookup returns CDR1 KGHSH and CDR2 LQKENI.

The table lists this clonotype with a few counts. The gene calls are TRBV28 and TRBJ2-3; D perhaps matches TRBD1 (5 bases). Germline V gives CDR1 MDHEN, CDR2 SYDVKM. This CDR3 region has 13 residues. V shed 6 bases and J shed 2 bases, with 9 bases lying between them. The CDR3 region is CASRETATDTQYF. CDR3 in DNA: TGTGCCAGCAGGGAGACAGCCACAGATACGCAGTATTTT. Using reference TRBV28 and TRBJ2-3 for the parts outside the CDR3, the full variable domain is DVKVTQSSRYLVKRTGEKVFLECVQDMDHENMFWYRQDPGLGLRLIYFSYDVKMKEKGDIPEGYSVSREKKERFSLILESASTNQTSMYLCASRETATDTQYFGPGTRLTVL.

The chain carries TRBV4-1 and TRBJ1-2, with D tentatively TRBD1 (5 bases). CDR3 length equals 13 residues. The V end was cut by 1 base, the J end by 7 bases, with 10 bases between. Germline V lookup: CDR1 MGHRA, CDR2 YSYEKL. The CDR3 DNA reads TGCGCCAGCAGCCAAGGGGGCCTGGGTGGCTACACCTTC. Its protein is CASSQGGLGGYTF.